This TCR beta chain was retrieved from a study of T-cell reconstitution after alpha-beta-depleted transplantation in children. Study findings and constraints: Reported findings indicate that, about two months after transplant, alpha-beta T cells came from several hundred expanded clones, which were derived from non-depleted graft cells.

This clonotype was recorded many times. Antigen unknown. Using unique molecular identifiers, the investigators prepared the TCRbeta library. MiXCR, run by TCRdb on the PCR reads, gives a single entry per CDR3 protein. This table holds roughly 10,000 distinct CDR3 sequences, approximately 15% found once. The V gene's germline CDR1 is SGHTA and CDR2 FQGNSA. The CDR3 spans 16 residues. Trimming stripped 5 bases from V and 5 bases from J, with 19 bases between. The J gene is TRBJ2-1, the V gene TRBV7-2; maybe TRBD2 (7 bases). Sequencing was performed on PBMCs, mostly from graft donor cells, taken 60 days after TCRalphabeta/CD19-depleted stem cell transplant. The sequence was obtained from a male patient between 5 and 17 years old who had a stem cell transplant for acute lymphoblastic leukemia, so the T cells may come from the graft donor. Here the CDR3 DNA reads TGTGCCAGCAGCATACAGTCGGGGGGCCTTAACAATGAGCAGTTCTTC. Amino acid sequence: CASSIQSGGLNNEQFF. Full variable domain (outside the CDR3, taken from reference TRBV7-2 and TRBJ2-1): GAGVSQSPSNKVTEKGKDVELRCDPISGHTALYWYRQSLGQGLEFLIYFQGNSAPDKSGLPSDRFSAERTGGSVSTLTIQRTQQEDSAVYLCASSIQSGGLNNEQFFGPGTRLTVL.